The rows below give T cell receptor beta chains drawn from one sample of a study of blood T cell repertoires in COVID-19. TCRdb keeps only in-frame clones here, not all; method: immunoSEQ multiplex PCR. The sample carries 240,000 or so clones, 75% to 90% recorded once. The sequenced sample consisted of PBMCs or T cells enriched from blood (not recorded which). The receptors were sampled from a middle-aged man who had been exposed to COVID-19. Both conserved end residues are part of each CDR3. A D gene is named only where the DNA matches it firmly. Only some rows state a clone size, as once, few, many or a class for expanded clones.

J | V | D | size | CDR3 | DNA
TRBJ1-1 | TRBV5-1 | - | - | CASSLASQGTEAFF | TGCGCCAGCAGCTTGGCGAGTCAGGGGACTGAAGCTTTCTTT
TRBJ2-2 | TRBV7-9 | TRBD2 | - | CASSSPAGGFTGELFF | TGTGCCAGCAGCTCCCCGGCGGGAGGGTTCACCGGGGAGCTGTTTTTT
TRBJ2-7 | TRBV11-2 | TRBD1 | - | CASSLIGTGGYEQYF | TGTGCCAGCAGCCTGATAGGGACAGGGGGTTACGAGCAGTACTTC
TRBJ2-2 | TRBV7-8 | - | once | CASSLMGLTGELFF | TGTGCCAGCAGCTTAATGGGGCTCACCGGGGAGCTGTTTTTT
TRBJ1-2 | TRBV6-6 | - | - | CASSYKFPGLAYGYTF | TGTGCCAGCAGTTACAAATTTCCGGGACTGGCCTATGGCTACACCTTC
TRBJ1-1 | TRBV19 | - | - | CASSRGMNTEAFF | TGTGCCAGTAGTAGGGGCATGAACACTGAAGCTTTCTTT
TRBJ2-3 | TRBV7-9 | TRBD2 | - | CASSLVSWASGFTDTQYF | TGTGCCAGCAGCTTAGTATCGTGGGCTAGCGGGTTTACAGATACGCAGTATTTT
TRBJ1-6 | TRBV7-9 | TRBD1 | - | CASSPGQGESYNSPLHF | TGTGCCAGCAGCCCCGGACAGGGCGAATCCTATAATTCACCCCTCCACTTT
TRBJ2-1 | TRBV27 | - | - | CAGGSYNEQFF | TGTGCCGGAGGATCCTACAATGAGCAGTTCTTC
TRBJ1-1 | TRBV2 | TRBD1 | once | CASNDQGAAGTEAFF | TGTGCCAGCAACGATCAGGGGGCGGCAGGCACTGAAGCTTTCTTT
TRBJ2-7 | TRBV28 | - | - | CASSFRDKGSYEQYF | TGTGCCAGCAGTTTCCGGGACAAGGGCTCCTACGAGCAGTACTTC
TRBJ1-1 | TRBV11-2 | - | - | CASSPIGTEAFF | TGTGCCAGCAGCCCAATCGGCACTGAAGCTTTCTTT
TRBJ1-1 | TRBV5-1 | - | - | CASSPAQAFGNTEAFF | TGCGCCAGCAGCCCCGCACAGGCCTTCGGGAACACTGAAGCTTTCTTT
TRBJ2-1 | TRBV5-1 | - | - | CASSLTNPPYNEQFF | TGCGCCAGCAGCCTAACCAATCCCCCTTACAATGAGCAGTTCTTC
TRBJ1-1 | TRBV19 | TRBD1 | - | CASSQKRQGLAFF | TGTGCCAGTAGCCAAAAGAGACAGGGGTTGGCTTTCTTT
TRBJ1-6 | TRBV27 | - | once | CASGDRPSYNSPLHF | TGTGCCAGCGGCGACAGGCCCTCCTATAATTCACCCCTCCACTTT
TRBJ1-6 | TRBV14 | TRBD1 | - | CASSLRDRGSSPLHF | TGTGCCAGCAGCCTCAGAGACAGGGGAAGTTCACCCCTCCACTTT
TRBJ1-5 | TRBV5-1 | TRBD1 | - | CASSMTDRGRAIPDSNQPQHF | TGCGCCAGCAGCATGACGGACAGGGGGCGAGCAATTCCAGATAGCAATCAGCCCCAGCATTTT
TRBJ1-5 | TRBV5-1 | - | - | CASSQGSIGEPQHF | TGCGCCAGCAGCCAAGGCTCCATCGGAGAGCCCCAGCATTTT
TRBJ1-5 | TRBV28 | TRBD1 | once | CASSPVDRDNQPQHF | TGTGCCAGCAGCCCTGTGGACAGGGACAATCAGCCCCAGCATTTT
TRBJ1-1 | TRBV7-9 | - | - | CASTGGRALNTEAFF | TGTGCCAGCACCGGGGGCAGGGCACTGAACACTGAAGCTTTCTTT
TRBJ1-5 | TRBV18 | - | - | CASSRDSNQPQHF | TGTGCCAGCTCACGCGATAGCAATCAGCCCCAGCATTTT
TRBJ2-1 | TRBV9 | - | - | CASSWGPYNEQFF | TGTGCCAGCAGTTGGGGGCCCTACAATGAGCAGTTCTTC
TRBJ1-2 | TRBV12-3/TRBV12-4 | - | once | CASSLAVGDSYTF | TGTGCCAGCAGTTTAGCCGTCGGTGATAGCTACACCTTC
TRBJ2-2 | TRBV9 | TRBD1 | once | CASTWGGQGANTGELFF | TGTGCCAGCACGTGGGGTGGACAGGGGGCGAACACCGGGGAGCTGTTTTTT
TRBJ2-2 | TRBV2 | - | - | CASSTLGGAGELFF | TGTGCCAGCAGTACCCTAGGGGGGGCCGGGGAGCTGTTTTTT
TRBJ2-7 | TRBV2 | - | - | CASSHRRPYEQYF | TGTGCCAGCAGTCACAGGCGACCCTACGAGCAGTACTTC
TRBJ1-5 | TRBV4-1 | - | once | CASSQGARGGRGAQHF | TGCGCCAGCAGCCAAGGCGCCCGGGGGGGCAGGGGAGCCCAGCATTTT
TRBJ2-4 | TRBV15 | - | - | CATSYSVEAPLAKNIQYF | TGTGCCACCAGCTACTCGGTCGAGGCCCCACTAGCCAAAAACATTCAGTACTTC
TRBJ1-6 | TRBV11-2 | - | - | CASSPPSPVSPLHF | TGTGCCAGCAGCCCCCCCTCACCGGTTTCACCCCTCCACTTT
TRBJ2-2 | TRBV19 | TRBD1 | - | CASRRGGSTGGTGELFF | TGTGCCAGCAGAAGAGGCGGTAGTACAGGGGGGACCGGGGAGCTGTTTTTT
TRBJ2-4 | TRBV21-1 | - | - | CASSKFQGEAKNIQYF | TGTGCCAGCAGCAAATTTCAGGGTGAGGCCAAAAACATTCAGTACTTC
TRBJ1-5 | TRBV24-1 | TRBD1 | - | CATTPGQGANQPQHF | TGTGCCACCACCCCGGGACAGGGGGCTAATCAGCCCCAGCATTTT
TRBJ2-5 | TRBV12-5 | TRBD1 | - | CARRDRGMRETQYF | TGTGCTCGGAGGGACAGGGGAATGAGAGAGACCCAGTACTTC
TRBJ2-1 | TRBV6-5 | - | - | CASLSVDEQFF | TGTGCCAGCCTTTCCGTCGATGAGCAGTTCTTC
TRBJ1-4 | TRBV2 | - | - | CASRTRPGNEKLFF | TGTGCCAGCAGGACACGGCCAGGGAATGAAAAACTGTTTTTT
TRBJ1-2 | TRBV5-1 | - | - | CASSLETFYGYTF | TGCGCCAGCAGCTTGGAGACATTCTATGGCTACACCTTC
TRBJ2-7 | TRBV5-1 | TRBD2 | - | CASSLAPGLSTYEQYF | TGCGCCAGCAGCTTGGCCCCGGGACTATCTACCTACGAGCAGTACTTC
TRBJ1-1 | TRBV30 | - | once | CAWSRVMNTEAFF | TGTGCCTGGAGTCGGGTCATGAACACTGAAGCTTTCTTT